This entry features one T cell receptor (beta chain) sequence. This sample stems from a study of follicular helper T cells after annual influenza vaccination. Regarding time point: 2014-2015 season, 7 days after vaccination. Blood volume per time point ranged from about 35 to 110 mL. Generated by immunoSEQ multiplex PCR, the TCRdb table keeps only in-frame clones and is missing some. Here the sample spans thousands of clones, roughly 83% being singletons. The receptor was derived from an adult who received the influenza vaccine. Sequencing used CXCR5+ CD38- circulating T follicular helper cells from blood, obtained 7 days after influenza vaccination. Subset here: circulating Tfh, non-naive CD4+CXCR5+PD-1+ (ICOS+CD38+ or ICOS-CD38-).

The CDR3 DNA sequence: TGTGCCAGCAGTTTAACTAGTTGGGAAGCTAGCACAGATACGCAGTATTTT. This translates into CASSLTSWEASTDTQYF. The V gene is TRBV28, the J gene TRBJ2-3; maybe TRBD2 (5 bases). The ends were cut back, 2 bases at V and 0 bases at J, with 15 bases in the middle. The CDR3 has 17 residues. Germline CDR1 MDHEN, CDR2 SYDVKM.